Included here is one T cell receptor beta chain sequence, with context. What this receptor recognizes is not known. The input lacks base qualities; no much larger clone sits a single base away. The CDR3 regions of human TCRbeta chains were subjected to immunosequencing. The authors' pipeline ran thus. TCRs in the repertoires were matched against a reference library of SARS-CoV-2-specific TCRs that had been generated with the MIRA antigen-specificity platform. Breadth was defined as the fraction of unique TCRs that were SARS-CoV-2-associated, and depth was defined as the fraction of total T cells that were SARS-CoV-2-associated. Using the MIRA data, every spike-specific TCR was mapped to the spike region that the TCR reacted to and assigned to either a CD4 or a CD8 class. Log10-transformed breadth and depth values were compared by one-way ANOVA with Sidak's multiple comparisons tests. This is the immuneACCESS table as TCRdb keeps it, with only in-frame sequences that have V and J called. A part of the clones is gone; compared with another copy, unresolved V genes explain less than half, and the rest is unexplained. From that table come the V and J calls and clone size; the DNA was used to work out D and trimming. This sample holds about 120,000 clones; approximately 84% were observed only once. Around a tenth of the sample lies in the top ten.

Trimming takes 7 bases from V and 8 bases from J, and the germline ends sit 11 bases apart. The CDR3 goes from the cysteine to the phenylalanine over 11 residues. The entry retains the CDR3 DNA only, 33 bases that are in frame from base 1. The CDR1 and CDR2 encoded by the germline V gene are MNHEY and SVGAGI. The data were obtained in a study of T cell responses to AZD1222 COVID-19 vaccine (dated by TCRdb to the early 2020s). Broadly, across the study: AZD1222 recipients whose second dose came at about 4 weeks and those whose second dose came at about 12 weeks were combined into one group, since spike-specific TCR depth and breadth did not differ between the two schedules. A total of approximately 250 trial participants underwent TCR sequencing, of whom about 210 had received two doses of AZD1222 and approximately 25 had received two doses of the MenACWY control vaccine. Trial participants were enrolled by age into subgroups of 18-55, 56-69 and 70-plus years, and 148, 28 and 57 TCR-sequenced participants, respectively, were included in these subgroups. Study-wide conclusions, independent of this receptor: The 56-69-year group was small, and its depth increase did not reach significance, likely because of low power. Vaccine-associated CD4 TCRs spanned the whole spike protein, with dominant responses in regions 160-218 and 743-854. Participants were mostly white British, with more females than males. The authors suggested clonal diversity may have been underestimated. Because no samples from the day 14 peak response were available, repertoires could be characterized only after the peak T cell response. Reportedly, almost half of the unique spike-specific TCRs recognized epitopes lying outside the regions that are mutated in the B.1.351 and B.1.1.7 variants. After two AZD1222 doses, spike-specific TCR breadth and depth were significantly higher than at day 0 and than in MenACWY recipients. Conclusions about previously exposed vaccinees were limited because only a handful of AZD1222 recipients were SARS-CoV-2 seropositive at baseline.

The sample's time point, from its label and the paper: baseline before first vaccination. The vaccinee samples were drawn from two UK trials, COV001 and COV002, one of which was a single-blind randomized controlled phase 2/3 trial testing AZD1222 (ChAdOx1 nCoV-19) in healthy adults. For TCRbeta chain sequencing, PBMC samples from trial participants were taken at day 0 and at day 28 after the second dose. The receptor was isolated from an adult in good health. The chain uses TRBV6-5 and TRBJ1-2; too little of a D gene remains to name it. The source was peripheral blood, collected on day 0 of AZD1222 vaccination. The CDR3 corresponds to CASNEGLGYTF. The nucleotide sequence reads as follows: TGTGCCAGCAACGAGGGTTTAGGCTACACCTTC.